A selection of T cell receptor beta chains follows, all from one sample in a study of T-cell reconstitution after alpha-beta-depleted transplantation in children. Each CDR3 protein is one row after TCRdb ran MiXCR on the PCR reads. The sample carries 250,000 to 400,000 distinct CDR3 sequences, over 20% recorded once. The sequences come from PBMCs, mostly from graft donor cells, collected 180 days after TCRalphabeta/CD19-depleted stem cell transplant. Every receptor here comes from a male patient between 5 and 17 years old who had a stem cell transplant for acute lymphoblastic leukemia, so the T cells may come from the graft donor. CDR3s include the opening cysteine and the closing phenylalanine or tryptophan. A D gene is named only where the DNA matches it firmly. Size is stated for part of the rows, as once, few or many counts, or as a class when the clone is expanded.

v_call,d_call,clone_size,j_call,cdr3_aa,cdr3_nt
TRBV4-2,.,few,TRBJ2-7,CASSQDALSSYEQYF,TGTGCCAGCAGCCAAGACGCATTGAGCTCCTACGAGCAGTACTTC
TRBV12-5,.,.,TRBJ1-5,CASGSGTGGPQHF,TGTGCTAGTGGTTCCGGAACGGGAGGGCCCCAGCATTTT
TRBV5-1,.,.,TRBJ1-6,CASSLNAGANSPLHF,TGCGCCAGCAGCTTGAATGCAGGGGCCAATTCACCCCTCCACTTT
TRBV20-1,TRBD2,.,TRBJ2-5,CSARQPGGTRGQETQYF,TGCAGTGCTAGGCAACCCGGAGGGACTAGGGGGCAAGAGACCCAGTACTTC
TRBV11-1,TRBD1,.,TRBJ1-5,CASSLLGTGEEKANQPQHF,TGTGCCAGCAGCTTACTTGGGACAGGGGAAGAGAAAGCCAATCAGCCCCAGCATTTT
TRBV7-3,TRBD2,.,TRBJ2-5,CASSLGLAGIAQETQYF,TGTGCCAGCAGCTTGGGACTAGCGGGAATAGCGCAAGAGACCCAGTACTTC
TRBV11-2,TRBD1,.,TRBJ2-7,CASSTGDYEQYF,TGTGCCAGCAGCACAGGGGACTACGAGCAGTACTTC
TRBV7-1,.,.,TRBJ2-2,CASCTALVANTGELFF,TGTGCCTCCTGCACAGCGCTAGTCGCGAACACCGGGGAGCTGTTTTTT
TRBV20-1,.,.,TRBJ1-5,CSASPGTILPQHF,TGCAGTGCTAGCCCCGGGACAATACTGCCCCAGCATTTT
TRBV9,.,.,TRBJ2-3,CASSVDAVSTDTQYF,TGTGCCAGCAGCGTAGATGCGGTTAGCACAGATACGCAGTATTTT
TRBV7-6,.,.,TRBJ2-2,CASSLSPNYATGELFF,TGTGCCAGCAGCTTATCTCCCAACTACGCCACCGGGGAGCTGTTTTTT
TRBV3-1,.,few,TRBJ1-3,CASSQDPRQGAGNTIYF,TGTGCCAGCAGCCAAGATCCGCGGCAGGGCGCTGGAAACACCATATATTTT
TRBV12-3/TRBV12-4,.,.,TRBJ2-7,CASSLKRFVNEQSF,TGTGCCAGCAGTTTGAAGCGGTTTGTGAACGAGCAGTCCTTC
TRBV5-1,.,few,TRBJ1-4,CASSSDSTTNEKLFF,TGCGCCAGCAGCTCCGACAGTACAACTAATGAAAAACTGTTTTTT
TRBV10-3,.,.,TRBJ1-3,CAISEGAGNTIYF,TGTGCCATCAGTGAAGGGGCTGGAAACACCATATATTTT
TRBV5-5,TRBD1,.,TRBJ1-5,CASRWYRDRGPGNQPQHF,TGTGCCAGCCGCTGGTACCGGGACAGGGGACCGGGCAATCAGCCCCAGCATTTT
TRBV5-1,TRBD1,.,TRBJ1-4,CASSLGPRQGPNEKLFF,TGCGCCAGCAGCTTGGGGCCCCGACAGGGTCCCAATGAAAAACTGTTTTTT
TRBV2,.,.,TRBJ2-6,CASSEAHGPVSGANVLTF,TGTGCCAGCAGTGAAGCCCACGGACCAGTCTCTGGGGCCAACGTCCTGACTTTC
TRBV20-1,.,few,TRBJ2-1,CSAFLMGQFF,TGCAGTGCTTTCCTCATGGGGCAGTTCTTC
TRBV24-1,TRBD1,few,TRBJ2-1,CATSDSQGDSYNEQFF,TGTGCCACCAGTGATTCGCAGGGGGACTCCTACAATGAGCAGTTCTTC
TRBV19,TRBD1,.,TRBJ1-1,CASSIGPGGMTEAFF,TGTGCCAGTAGTATAGGGCCAGGGGGCATGACTGAAGCTTTCTTT
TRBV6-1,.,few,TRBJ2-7,CASSQGGALGQYF,TGTGCCAGCAGCCAGGGGGGGGCCCTCGGGCAGTACTTC
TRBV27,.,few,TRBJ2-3,CASSPPRRTDTQYF,TGTGCCAGCAGTCCCCCCCGCCGCACAGATACGCAGTATTTT
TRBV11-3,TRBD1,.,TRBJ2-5,CASSLDGRTGVQETQYF,TGTGCCAGCAGCTTAGACGGCCGGACAGGGGTGCAAGAGACCCAGTACTTC
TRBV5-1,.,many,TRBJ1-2,CASSTRTATNYGYTF,TGCGCCAGCAGCACGAGGACAGCTACTAACTATGGCTACACCTTC
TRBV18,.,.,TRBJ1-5,CASSPRSQGSNQPQHF,TGTGCCAGCTCACCGCGCTCACAGGGAAGCAATCAGCCCCAGCATTTT
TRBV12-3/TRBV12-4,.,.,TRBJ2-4,CASSLLGAYIQYF,TGTGCCAGCAGTTTACTGGGGGCATACATTCAGTACTTC
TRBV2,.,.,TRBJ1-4,CASRAGREKLFF,TGTGCCAGCAGGGCGGGGCGCGAAAAACTGTTTTTT
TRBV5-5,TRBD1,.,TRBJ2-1,CASTSRQGAYNEQFF,TGTGCCAGCACCTCCCGACAGGGGGCCTACAATGAGCAGTTCTTC
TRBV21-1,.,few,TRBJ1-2,CASSAWDRPKEGGYTF,TGTGCCAGCAGCGCGTGGGACAGGCCTAAGGAGGGGGGCTACACCTTC
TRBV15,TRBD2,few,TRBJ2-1,CATSRDKRTSRENEQFF,TGTGCCACCAGCAGAGATAAGAGGACTAGTAGGGAGAATGAGCAGTTCTTC
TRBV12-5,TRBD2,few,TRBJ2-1,CASAREAYNEQFF,TGTGCTAGTGCCCGGGAGGCTTACAATGAGCAGTTCTTC